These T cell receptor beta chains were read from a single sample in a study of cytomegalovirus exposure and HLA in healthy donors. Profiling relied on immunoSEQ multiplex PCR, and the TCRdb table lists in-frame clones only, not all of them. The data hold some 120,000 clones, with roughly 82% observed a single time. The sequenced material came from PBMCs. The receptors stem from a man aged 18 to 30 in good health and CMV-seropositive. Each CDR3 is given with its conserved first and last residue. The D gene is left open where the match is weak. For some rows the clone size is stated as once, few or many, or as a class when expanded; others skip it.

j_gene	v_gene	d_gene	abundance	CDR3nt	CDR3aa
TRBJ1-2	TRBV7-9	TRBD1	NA	TGTGCCAGCAGCCGCGGGACAGCTAACTATGGCTACACCTTC	CASSRGTANYGYTF
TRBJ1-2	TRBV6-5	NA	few	TGTGCCAGCAGGACGGGACTGACCGCCACCTTC	CASRTGLTATF
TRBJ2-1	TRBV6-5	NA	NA	TGTGCCAGCAGTTACTCGTCGGGAAGCTACAATGAGCAGTTCTTC	CASSYSSGSYNEQFF
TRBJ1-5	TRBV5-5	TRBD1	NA	TGTGCCAGCAGCTTGGCCGGGACAGGGGGCAATCAGCCCCAGCATTTT	CASSLAGTGGNQPQHF
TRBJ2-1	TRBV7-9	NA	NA	TGTGCCAGCAGCTTCGACAGGGAGGAGTTCTTC	CASSFDREEFF
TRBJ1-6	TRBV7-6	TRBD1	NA	TGTGCCAGCAGCTGGGACAGGGGTCCACCCCTCCACTTT	CASSWDRGPPLHF
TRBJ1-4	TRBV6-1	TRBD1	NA	TGTGCCAGCAGTGAAGTAGGACAGGGTATTAATGAAAAACTGTTTTTT	CASSEVGQGINEKLFF
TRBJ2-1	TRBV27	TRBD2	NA	TGTGCCAGCAGTTTCCTCGGACTAGCGGGAGGGAGCTCCTACAATGAGCAGTTCTTC	CASSFLGLAGGSSYNEQFF
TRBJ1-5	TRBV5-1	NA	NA	TGCGCCAGCAGCGTATGGGGACCGGGGGGCAATCAGCCCCAGCATTTT	CASSVWGPGGNQPQHF
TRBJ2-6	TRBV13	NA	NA	TGTGCCAGCAGCGCCGCAGGGAATGGGGCCAACGGCCTGACTTTC	CASSAAGNGANGLTF
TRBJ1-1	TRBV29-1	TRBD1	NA	TGCAGCGTTCGGACAGGGGGCGGTGGGACTGAAGCTTTCTTT	CSVRTGGGGTEAFF
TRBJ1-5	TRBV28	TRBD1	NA	TGTGCCAGCAGAACCGGGACAGGGGTCGTACGTAATCAGCCCCAGCATTTT	CASRTGTGVVRNQPQHF
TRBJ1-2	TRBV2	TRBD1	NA	TGTGCCAGCAGCATACAGGGGGAGTATGGCTACACCTTC	CASSIQGEYGYTF
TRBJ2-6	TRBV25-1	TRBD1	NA	TGTGCCAGCAGTTCGGGACAGGGAAGCTCTGGGGCCAACGGCCTGACTTTC	CASSSGQGSSGANGLTF
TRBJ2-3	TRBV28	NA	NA	TGTGCCAGCAGTTCGGGGGATATCACAGATACGCAGTATTTT	CASSSGDITDTQYF
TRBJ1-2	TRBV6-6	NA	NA	TGTGCCAGCAGTAACAGGAACCTCTATGGCTACACCTTC	CASSNRNLYGYTF
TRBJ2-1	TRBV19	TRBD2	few	TGTGCCAGTAGTGGGGTACCCGGACTAGCGGGAGGTGATGAGCAGTTCTTC	CASSGVPGLAGGDEQFF
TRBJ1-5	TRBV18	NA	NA	TGTGCCAGCTCACCTGATGGGTCGGGTCAGCCCCAGCATTTT	CASSPDGSGQPQHF
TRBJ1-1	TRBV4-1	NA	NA	TGCGCCAGCAGCCAAAAGCTCCCGACAGTAGAGGTTGAAGCTTTCTTT	CASSQKLPTVEVEAFF
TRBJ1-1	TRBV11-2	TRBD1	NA	TGTGCCAGTATACCCCGGGACAGGGCGAATCCTGAAGCTTTCTTT	CASIPRDRANPEAFF
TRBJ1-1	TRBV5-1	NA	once	TGCGCCAGCAGCTTGGTAGGGGGGGCAAACACTGAAGCTTTCTTT	CASSLVGGANTEAFF
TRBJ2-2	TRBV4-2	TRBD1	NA	TGTGCCAGCAGCCTGGGACAGCTACTGAACACCGGGGAGCTGTTTTTT	CASSLGQLLNTGELFF
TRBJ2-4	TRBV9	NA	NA	TGTGCCAGCAACGACGGGGAAGCCAAAAACATTCAGTACTTC	CASNDGEAKNIQYF
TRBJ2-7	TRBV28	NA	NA	TGTGCCAGCAGTCCTAGGGGTTATTTCTACGAGCAGTACTTC	CASSPRGYFYEQYF
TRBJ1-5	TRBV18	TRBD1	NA	TGTGCCAGCTCATCAGGGGGTAATCAGCCCCAGCATTTT	CASSSGGNQPQHF
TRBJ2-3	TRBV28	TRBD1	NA	TGTGCCAGCAGCCGGAACTCAGGGGGAGTCGGGACAGATACGCAGTATTTT	CASSRNSGGVGTDTQYF
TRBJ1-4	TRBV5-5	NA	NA	TGTGCCAGCAGCGTTGGTGATCAGGTTAATGAAAAACTGTTTTTT	CASSVGDQVNEKLFF
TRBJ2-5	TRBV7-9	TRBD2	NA	TGTGCCAGCATCCCTACCGGGGGGTTGGAGACCCAGTACTTC	CASIPTGGLETQYF
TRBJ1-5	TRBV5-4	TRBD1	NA	TGTGCCAGCAGCACCATGACAGGGAGAGGCAATCAGCCCCAGCATTTT	CASSTMTGRGNQPQHF
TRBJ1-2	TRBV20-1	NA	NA	TGCAGTGCTGTCAGTAACTATGGTTACACCTTC	CSAVSNYGYTF
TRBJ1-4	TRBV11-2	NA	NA	TGTGCCAGCAGCTCCCCCGGGGGGGCGCTTGAAAAACTGTTTTTT	CASSSPGGALEKLFF